The subject of this entry is one TCR beta chain. Its antigen is unidentified. Libraries of TRB cDNA were made by 5' RACE and carried UMIs. From its re-call of the 5' RACE reads, TCRdb lists each CDR3 protein once, without DNA. Reported are tens of thousands of distinct CDR3 sequences; the ten largest clones contain 20%. These data originate in a study of CXCR3-negative and CXCR3-positive naive CD8 T cells. Points from the study as a whole: Once cells were cryopreserved, CXCR3 expression went down partly, and most assays used fresh PBMCs. In naive cells, CXCR3-negative and CXCR3-positive subsets had similar TRBV-TRBJ usage; memory cells differed.

Germline V gene data show CDR1 as MNHNS and CDR2 as SASEGT. There are 13 residues in the CDR3. The clonotype comes from a human donor in good health. Some clones in this sample may be carry-over from other donors' samples. Sequencing used memory CD8+ T cells from blood. The rearrangement uses TRBV6-1 and TRBJ2-2; TCRdb outputs TRBD2, but without DNA this stays unchecked. This CDR3 reads CASRTSNTGELFF.